This entry lists 30 T cell receptor beta chains sequenced from one sample in a study of shared clonotypes between healthy human individuals. CD45RO negativity and positive selection for CCR7 defined naive CD8 cells, a population that excluded terminally differentiated effector memory CD45RA+ cells. Here immunoSEQ multiplex PCR was the method, and the copy in TCRdb shows in-frame clones only, minus some. The sample yields hundreds of thousands of clones, about 96% seen once. Sequencing was carried out using naive CD8+ T cells sorted from blood. These receptors originate from a woman aged 25 to 45 in good health.

The chain uses TRBV28 and TRBJ1-2; tentative D call: TRBD1 (6 bases). Looked up from germline, CDR1 is MDHEN and CDR2 is SYDVKM. CDR3 length: 13 amino acids. Trimming shortened V by 5 bases and J by 10 bases, and 17 bases separated the two germline ends. The CDR3 bases are TGTGCCAGCAGTCACCCTACAGGGTTGCTCTACACCTTC. Amino acids: CASSHPTGLLYTF.

This rearrangement joins TRBV10-1 to TRBJ1-4; perhaps TRBD1 as D (5 bases). CDR1 and CDR2 (germline): WNHNN, SYGVQD (reference sequence). This CDR3 is 11 amino acids long. In nucleotides, the CDR3 is TGCGCGGGGGGAACTAATGAAAAACTGTTTTTT. This codes for CAGGTNEKLFF.

The V call is TRBV4-1, the J call TRBJ2-7, with TRBD1 identical over 8 bases. Germline loops: CDR1 MGHRA, CDR2 YSYEKL. CDR3 length equals 16 residues. J was trimmed by 3 bases and V by 0 bases; bases with no gene match: 7. The CDR3 bases are TGCGCCAGCAGCCAAGAGCGGCAGGGGGCGTACTACGAGCAGTACTTC. It specifies CASSQERQGAYYEQYF.

The chain has TRBV5-1 and TRBJ2-4, with D possibly being TRBD1 (6 bases). Per germline, CDR1 SGHRS and CDR2 YFSETQ. Deletions cut 1 base from V and 0 bases from J, with 20 bases between. The CDR3 runs 19 residues. The CDR3, as DNA: TGCGCCAGCAGCTTGACAACAGGGTTTGTTGGGCTAGCCAAAAACATTCAGTACTTC. It codes for CASSLTTGFVGLAKNIQYF.

The chain carries TRBV27 and TRBJ2-2; no definite D call. The CDR3 is 14 amino acids. The germline V and J ends were trimmed by 6 bases and 3 bases, with 11 bases remaining between them. In germline, CDR1 is MNHEY, CDR2 SMNVEV (reference sequence). CDR3 amino acids: CASRNMMDTGELFF. The CDR3 region has the DNA TGTGCCAGCAGGAACATGATGGACACCGGGGAGCTGTTTTTT.

This sequence joins TRBV2 and TRBJ2-7; 8 nucleotides align to TRBD2. The CDR3 runs to 15 residues. The germline V gene has CDR1 SNHLY and CDR2 FYNNEI. V lost 2 bases and J lost 2; bases outside the gene matches: 5. CDR3 amino acids: CASSETAGAPYEQYF. DNA of the CDR3: TGTGCCAGCAGTGAAACAGCGGGGGCCCCCTACGAGCAGTACTTC.

V and J are TRBV25-1 and TRBJ2-2; D call uncertain. Trimming left V 2 bases short and J 1 base short, with 2 bases between. This CDR3 region has 13 residues. Germline CDR1 MGHDK, CDR2 SYGVNS. CDR3 sequence (DNA): TGTGCCAGCAGTGAAGGGAACACCGGGGAGCTGTTTTTT. This codes for CASSEGNTGELFF.

This clone has a single count. The chain employs TRBV5-4 and TRBJ2-7; the match to TRBD1 covers 9 bases. The germline V gene has CDR1 SGHNT and CDR2 YYREEE (reference sequence). J lost 2 bases, V lost 2 bases, and 2 bases had no gene match. CDR3 length: 14 residues. The CDR3 here is CASSFRTGAYEQYF. CDR3 sequence (DNA): TGTGCCAGCAGCTTCAGGACAGGGGCCTACGAGCAGTACTTC. The whole variable domain, remainder taken from reference TRBV5-4 and TRBJ2-7, is ETGVTQSPTHLIKTRGQQVTLRCSSQSGHNTVSWYQQALGQGPQFIFQYYREEENGRGNFPPRFSGLQFPNYSSELNVNALELDDSALYLCASSFRTGAYEQYFGPGTRLTVT.

The rearrangement links TRBV9 to TRBJ1-4; D not certain. Trimming pared 3 bases from V and 6 bases from J, leaving 12 bases between. In germline, CDR1 is SGDLS, CDR2 YYNGEE. This CDR3 has 14 amino acids. DNA for the CDR3: TGTGCCAGCAGCGCCGGGTTAGTCGATGAAAAACTGTTTTTT. Protein sequence: CASSAGLVDEKLFF.

The chain combines TRBV10-2 with TRBJ2-7, with no clear D. Germline V CDR1 and CDR2: WSHSY, SAAADI. The CDR3 is 14 residues long. Trimming removed 3 bases from V and 0 bases from J, with 9 bases in between. CDR3 amino acids: CASSDPGFSYEQYF. The CDR3 nucleotides read TGCGCCAGCAGTGATCCGGGTTTCTCCTACGAGCAGTACTTC.

This rearrangement joins TRBV11-2 to TRBJ2-1, with 8 bases aligning to TRBD2. V was clipped by 2 bases and J by 2 bases; unmatched bases: 5. Germline V gives CDR1 SGHAT, CDR2 FQNNGV. The length of the CDR3 is 16 residues. CDR3 region: CASSLRREGPYNEQFF. The CDR3 DNA reads as TGTGCCAGCAGCTTACGCCGGGAGGGCCCCTACAATGAGCAGTTCTTC.

This rearrangement joins TRBV15 to TRBJ2-5; perhaps TRBD2 as D (5 bases). Germline CDR1 is LNHNV and CDR2 is YYDKDF (reference sequence). V was trimmed by 8 bases and J by 4 bases, leaving 14 bases between them. The CDR3 is 13 residues long. The CDR3 DNA sequence: TGTGCCACCGGCCCCAGGACTGGAGAGACCCAGTACTTC. This translates into CATGPRTGETQYF. Variable domain in full (rest from reference TRBV15 and TRBJ2-5): DAMVIQNPRYQVTQFGKPVTLSCSQTLNHNVMYWYQQKSSQAPKLLFHYYDKDFNNEADTPDNFQSRRPNTSFCFLDIRSPGLGDTAMYLCATGPRTGETQYFGPGTRLLVL.

The chain recombines TRBV21-1 with TRBJ2-1; the table's D call, TRBD2, has no DNA check behind it. TRBV21-1 is recorded as a pseudogene. The CDR3 is 19 amino acids. The CDR3 loop reads CASSKLVAGAPSSYNEQFF. CDR3 coding DNA: TGTGCCAGCAGCAAATTGGTAGCGGGAGCCCCCAGCTCCTACAATGAGCAGTTCTTC.

The gene calls are TRBV19 and TRBJ2-7; TRBD1 aligns across 7 bases. Germline-derived CDR1 and CDR2 are LNHDA and SQIVND (reference sequence). The CDR3 spans 15 residues. V dropped 5 bases and J dropped 3; count of bases not matched to a gene: 10. In DNA form, the CDR3 reads TGTGCCAGTAGTGAAGAACAGGGGTCCGACTACGAGCAGTACTTC. Its protein product is CASSEEQGSDYEQYF. Based on the CDR3 plus reference TRBV19 and TRBJ2-7, the full variable domain is DGGITQSPKYLFRKEGQNVTLSCEQNLNHDAMYWYRQDPGQGLRLIYYSQIVNDFQKGDIAEGYSVSREKKESFPLTVTSAQKNPTAFYLCASSEEQGSDYEQYFGPGTRLTVT.

The chain couples TRBV15 to TRBJ2-7; D is possibly TRBD2 (7 bases). The V gene's germline CDR1 is LNHNV and CDR2 YYDKDF (reference sequence). CDR3 size: 15 residues. V was shortened by 5 bases and J by 0 bases, with 14 bases between the two germline ends. Here the CDR3 reads CATSEGGGSSYEQYF. For the CDR3, the DNA is TGTGCCACCAGCGAGGGGGGCGGGAGCTCCTACGAGCAGTACTTC. Filled out from reference TRBV15 and TRBJ2-7, the complete variable domain reads DAMVIQNPRYQVTQFGKPVTLSCSQTLNHNVMYWYQQKSSQAPKLLFHYYDKDFNNEADTPDNFQSRRPNTSFCFLDIRSPGLGDTAMYLCATSEGGGSSYEQYFGPGTRLTVT.

The chain employs TRBV25-1 and TRBJ2-7; 10 nucleotides match TRBD2. Germline CDR1 reads MGHDK; CDR2 reads SYGVNS. Trimming removed 2 bases from V and 5 bases from J; junction bases left unmatched: 6. The CDR3 extends over 15 amino acids. CDR3 loop: CASSESGRASHEQYF. The DNA for the CDR3 is TGTGCCAGCAGTGAAAGCGGGAGGGCTTCGCACGAGCAGTACTTC.

The V gene is TRBV27, the J gene TRBJ2-7, with D unresolved. This CDR3 has 14 residues. Germline V gene data show CDR1 as MNHEY and CDR2 as SMNVEV (reference sequence). V was cut by 3 bases and J by 0 bases, with 9 bases left in between. The CDR3 loop is CASSFGQHSYEQYF. CDR3 bases: TGTGCCAGCAGTTTCGGGCAGCACTCCTACGAGCAGTACTTC.

This chain links TRBV7-9 with TRBJ2-3; D possibly corresponds to TRBD2 (5 bases). In germline, CDR1 is SEHNR, CDR2 FQNEAQ (reference sequence). V shed 0 bases and J shed 9 bases, with 19 bases lying between them. The CDR3 totals 16 residues. The CDR3: CASSLAGASNGLTQYF. The CDR3 DNA reads as TGTGCCAGCAGCTTAGCTGGAGCTAGCAATGGTTTGACGCAGTATTTT.

CDR3 residues: CASSESGDQGDTQYF. The CDR3 DNA reads TGTGCCAGCAGCGAGTCAGGGGATCAGGGGGATACGCAGTATTTT. This sequence joins TRBV9 and TRBJ2-3; D perhaps matches TRBD1 (6 bases). The ends were cut back, 3 bases at V and 6 bases at J, with 17 bases in the middle. CDR3 size: 15 residues. Germline V gene sequence: CDR1 SGDLS, CDR2 YYNGEE.

V usage is TRBV10-3 and J usage is TRBJ2-5; 9 bases fit TRBD1. V trimming: 4 bases; J trimming: 6 bases; junction bases outside the gene matches: 9. Germline V CDR1 and CDR2: ENHRY, SYGVKD. The CDR3 is made up of 15 amino acids. Here the CDR3 reads CAISGTGVLEQTQYF. CDR3 coding DNA: TGTGCCATCAGTGGGACAGGGGTTTTGGAGCAGACCCAGTACTTC.

This rearrangement joins TRBV30 to TRBJ2-1; 9 bases are a match to TRBD2. This CDR3 is 14 amino acids long. The trim removed 8 bases at V and 0 bases at J, leaving 5 bases unmatched. Germline loops: CDR1 GTSNPN, CDR2 SVGIG (reference sequence). CDR3 sequence: CASLSGSSYNEQFF. CDR3 DNA sequence: TGTGCCAGTCTTAGCGGGAGCTCCTACAATGAGCAGTTCTTC.

This clone has only one observation. The chain joins TRBV5-8 to TRBJ1-3; weak D call: TRBD1 (5 bases). The CDR3 is made up of 14 amino acids. The germline CDR1 and CDR2 sequences are SGHTS and YDEGEE. V shed 5 bases and J shed 0 bases, with 9 bases lying between them. The CDR3, as DNA: TGTGCCAGCAGGCGGACATACTCTGGAAACACCATATATTTT. It codes for CASRRTYSGNTIYF. Complete variable domain (other parts from reference TRBV5-8 and TRBJ1-3): EAGVTQSPTHLIKTRGQQATLRCSPISGHTSVYWYQQALGLGLQFLLWYDEGEERNRGNFPPRFSGRQFPNYSSELNVNALELEDSALYLCASRRTYSGNTIYFGEGSWLTVV.

The chain has TRBV27 and TRBJ2-1; 9 nucleotides match TRBD2. CDR1 and CDR2 from the germline V gene are MNHEY and SMNVEV (reference sequence). V gave up 5 bases and J gave up 6 bases; unmatched junction bases: 2. The length of the CDR3 is 13 residues. CDR3 DNA: TGTGCCAGCAGTCTACTAGCGGGCAATGAGCAGTTCTTC. Encoded protein: CASSLLAGNEQFF.

The chain combines TRBV9 with TRBJ2-5; D gene ambiguous. CDR1 is SGDLS and CDR2 is YYNGEE in the germline V gene. The CDR3 totals 14 residues. V shed 0 bases and J shed 2 bases, with 8 bases lying between them. This chain's CDR3 is CASSVGAGQETQYF. The CDR3 region has the DNA TGTGCCAGCAGCGTAGGGGCAGGACAAGAGACCCAGTACTTC.

This clone was detected only a few times. The chain joins TRBV5-4 to TRBJ1-2; 12 bases agree with TRBD1. Germline V CDR1 and CDR2: SGHNT, YYREEE (reference sequence). The CDR3 is made up of 14 amino acids. With V trimmed by 5 bases and J by 7 bases, 6 bases remained unmatched. The DNA of the CDR3 is TGTGCCAGCAGATCCGGGACAGGGGGCTTTGGCTACACCTTC. Its protein is CASRSGTGGFGYTF.

The rearrangement joins TRBV9 to TRBJ2-7, with D tentatively TRBD2 (5 bases). Trimming cost V 4 bases and J 0 bases, with 11 bases left between them. This CDR3 region has 14 residues. The germline V gene encodes CDR1 SGDLS and CDR2 YYNGEE. The CDR3 nucleotides read TGTGCCAGCAGCATTAGCGCAAGCTCCTACGAGCAGTACTTC. Translated: CASSISASSYEQYF.

This clone appeared a few times. Other DNA sequences in the same sample also yield this CDR3. The rearrangement joins TRBV19 to TRBJ2-2, with TRBD1 identical over 9 bases. The V gene's germline CDR1 is LNHDA and CDR2 SQIVND (reference sequence). The length of the CDR3 is 15 residues. Trimming cost V 5 bases and J 1 base; bases outside gene matches: 2. The CDR3 nucleotides read TGTGCCAGTAGTTGGGGACAGGGGAACACCGGGGAGCTGTTTTTT. Amino acids: CASSWGQGNTGELFF.

V and J are TRBV6-1 and TRBJ2-7; TRBD1 agrees at 10 bases. The CDR3 has 13 amino acids. Germline V gives CDR1 MNHNS, CDR2 SASEGT. V shed 8 bases, J shed 3 bases, and the junction held 4 bases outside the gene matches. The CDR3 bases are TGTGCCAGCGGGACAGGGGCATACTACGAGCAGTACTTC. It specifies CASGTGAYYEQYF.

In DNA form, the CDR3 reads TGTGCCAGCAGTTCTGGGGGGCGGGCGCAGTATTTT. As protein: CASSSGGRAQYF. This sequence joins TRBV28 and TRBJ2-3; perhaps D is TRBD1 or TRBD2 (6 bases each). Germline V gives CDR1 MDHEN, CDR2 SYDVKM. The CDR3 length is 12 residues. Trimming cost V 4 bases and J 10 bases, with 12 bases left between them.

The chain uses TRBV7-2 and TRBJ2-1; D is uncertain. V was shortened by 4 bases and J by 2 bases, with 15 bases between the two germline ends. The CDR3 runs 16 residues. Germline values: CDR1 SGHTA, CDR2 FQGNSA. CDR3 DNA sequence: TGTGCCAGCAGCTCGTACGCGGATATTACCTACAATGAGCAGTTCTTC. Protein product: CASSSYADITYNEQFF.